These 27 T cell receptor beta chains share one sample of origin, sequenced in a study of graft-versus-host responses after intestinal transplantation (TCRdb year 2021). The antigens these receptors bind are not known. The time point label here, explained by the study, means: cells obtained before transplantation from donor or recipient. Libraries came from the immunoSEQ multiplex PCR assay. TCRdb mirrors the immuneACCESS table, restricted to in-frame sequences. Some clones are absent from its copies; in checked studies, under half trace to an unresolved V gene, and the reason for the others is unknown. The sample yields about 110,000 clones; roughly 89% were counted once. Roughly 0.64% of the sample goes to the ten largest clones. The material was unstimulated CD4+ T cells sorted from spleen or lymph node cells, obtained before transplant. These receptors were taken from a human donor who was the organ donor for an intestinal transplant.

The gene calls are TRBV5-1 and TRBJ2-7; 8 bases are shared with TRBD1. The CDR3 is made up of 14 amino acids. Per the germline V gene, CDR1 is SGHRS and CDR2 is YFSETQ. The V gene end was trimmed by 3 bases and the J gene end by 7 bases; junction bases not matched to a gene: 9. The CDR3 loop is CASSYGQGPLEQYF. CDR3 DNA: TGCGCCAGCAGCTACGGACAGGGCCCTCTGGAGCAGTACTTC.

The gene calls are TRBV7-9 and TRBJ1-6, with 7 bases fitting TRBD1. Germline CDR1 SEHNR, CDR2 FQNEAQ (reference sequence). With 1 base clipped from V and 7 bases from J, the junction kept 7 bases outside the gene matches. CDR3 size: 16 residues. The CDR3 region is CASSLDLPGGNSPLHF. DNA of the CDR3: TGTGCCAGCAGCTTAGACCTACCAGGGGGAAATTCACCCCTCCACTTT.

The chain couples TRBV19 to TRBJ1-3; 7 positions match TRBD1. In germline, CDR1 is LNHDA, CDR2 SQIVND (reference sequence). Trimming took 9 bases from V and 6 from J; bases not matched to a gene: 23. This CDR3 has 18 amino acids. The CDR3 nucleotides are TGTGCCAGCCGACTGACTGGGTCGGGACAGTTCTTCGCAAACACCATATATTTT. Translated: CASRLTGSGQFFANTIYF.

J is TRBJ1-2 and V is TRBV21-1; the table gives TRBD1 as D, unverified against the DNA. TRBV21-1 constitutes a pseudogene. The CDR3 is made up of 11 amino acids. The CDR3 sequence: CASSKGGGYTF. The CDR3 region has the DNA TGTGCCAGCAGCAAAGGGGGCGGCTACACCTTC.

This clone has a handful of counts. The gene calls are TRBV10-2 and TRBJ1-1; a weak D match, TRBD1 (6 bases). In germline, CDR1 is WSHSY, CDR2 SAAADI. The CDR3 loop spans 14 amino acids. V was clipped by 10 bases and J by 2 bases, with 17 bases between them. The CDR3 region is CAIKTRGPNTEAFF. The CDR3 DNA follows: TGCGCCATCAAGACCAGGGGCCCTAACACTGAAGCTTTCTTT.

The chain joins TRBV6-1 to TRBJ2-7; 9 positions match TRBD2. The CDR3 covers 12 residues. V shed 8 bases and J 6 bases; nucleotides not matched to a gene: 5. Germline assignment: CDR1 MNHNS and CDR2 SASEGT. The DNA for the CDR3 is TGTGCCAGCGGGTTAGCGGGAGCCGAGCAGTACTTC. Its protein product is CASGLAGAEQYF.

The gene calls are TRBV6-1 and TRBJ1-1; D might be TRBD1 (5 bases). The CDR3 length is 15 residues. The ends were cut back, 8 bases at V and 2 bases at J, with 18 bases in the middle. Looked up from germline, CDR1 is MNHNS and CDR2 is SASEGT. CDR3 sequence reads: CASVRAGRPNTEAFF. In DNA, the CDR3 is TGTGCCAGCGTGCGAGCAGGGCGGCCCAACACTGAAGCTTTCTTT.

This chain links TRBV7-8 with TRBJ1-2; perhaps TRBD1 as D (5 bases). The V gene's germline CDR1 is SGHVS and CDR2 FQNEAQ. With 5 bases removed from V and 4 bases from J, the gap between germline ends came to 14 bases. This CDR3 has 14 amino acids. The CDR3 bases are TGTGCCAGCAGCCGTTCGCGGGGGAGCTATGGCTACACCTTC. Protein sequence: CASSRSRGSYGYTF.

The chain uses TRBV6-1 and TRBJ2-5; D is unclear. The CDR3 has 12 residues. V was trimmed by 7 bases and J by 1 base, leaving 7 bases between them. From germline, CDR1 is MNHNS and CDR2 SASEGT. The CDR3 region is CASTAFQETQYF. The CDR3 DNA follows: TGTGCCAGCACCGCATTCCAAGAGACCCAGTACTTC.

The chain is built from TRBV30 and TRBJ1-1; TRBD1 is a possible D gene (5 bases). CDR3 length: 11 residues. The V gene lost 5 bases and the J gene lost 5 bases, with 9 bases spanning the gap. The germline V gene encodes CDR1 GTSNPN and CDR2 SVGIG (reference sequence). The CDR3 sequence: CAWGGDTEAFF. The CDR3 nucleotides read TGTGCCTGGGGGGGGGATACTGAAGCTTTCTTT.

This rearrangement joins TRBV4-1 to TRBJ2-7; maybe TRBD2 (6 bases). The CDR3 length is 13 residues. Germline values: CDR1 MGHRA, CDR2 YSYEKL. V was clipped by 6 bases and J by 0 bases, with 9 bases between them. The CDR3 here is CASRPGSSYEQYF. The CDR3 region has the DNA TGCGCCAGCAGGCCCGGGAGCTCCTACGAGCAGTACTTC.

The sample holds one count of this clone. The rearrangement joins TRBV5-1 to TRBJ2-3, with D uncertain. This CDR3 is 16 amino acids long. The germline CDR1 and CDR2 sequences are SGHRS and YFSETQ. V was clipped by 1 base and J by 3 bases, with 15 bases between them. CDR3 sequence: CASSLPNQWLTDTQYF. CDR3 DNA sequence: TGCGCCAGCAGCTTGCCCAACCAGTGGCTGACAGATACGCAGTATTTT. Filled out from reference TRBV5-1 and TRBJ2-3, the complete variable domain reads KAGVTQTPRYLIKTRGQQVTLSCSPISGHRSVSWYQQTPGQGLQFLFEYFSETQRNKGNFPGRFSGRQFSNSRSEMNVSTLELGDSALYLCASSLPNQWLTDTQYFGPGTRLTVL.

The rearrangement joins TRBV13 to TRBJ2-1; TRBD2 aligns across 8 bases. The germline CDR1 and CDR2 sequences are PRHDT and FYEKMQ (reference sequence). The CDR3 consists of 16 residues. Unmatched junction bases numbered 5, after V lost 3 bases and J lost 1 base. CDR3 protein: CASSFELADSYNEQFF. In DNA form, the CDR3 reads TGTGCCAGCAGCTTCGAACTAGCGGATTCCTACAATGAGCAGTTCTTC.

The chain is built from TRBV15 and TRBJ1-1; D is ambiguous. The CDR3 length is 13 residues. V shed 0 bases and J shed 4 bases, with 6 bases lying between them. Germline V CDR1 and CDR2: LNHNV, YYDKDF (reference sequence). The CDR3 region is CATSRDQVTEAFF. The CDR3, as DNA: TGTGCCACCAGCAGAGATCAGGTCACTGAAGCTTTCTTT.

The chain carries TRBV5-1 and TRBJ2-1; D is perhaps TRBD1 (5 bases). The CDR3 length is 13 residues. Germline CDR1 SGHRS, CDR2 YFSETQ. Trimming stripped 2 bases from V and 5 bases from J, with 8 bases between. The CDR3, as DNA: TGCGCCAGCAGCTTTGACAGAGACAATGAGCAGTTCTTC. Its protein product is CASSFDRDNEQFF.

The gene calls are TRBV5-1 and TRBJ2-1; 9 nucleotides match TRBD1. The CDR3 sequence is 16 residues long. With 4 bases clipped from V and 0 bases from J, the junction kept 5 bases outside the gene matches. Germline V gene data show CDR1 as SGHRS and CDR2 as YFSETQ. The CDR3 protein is CASSPGQGSSYNEQFF. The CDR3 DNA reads TGCGCCAGCAGCCCGGGACAGGGCAGCTCCTACAATGAGCAGTTCTTC.

The CDR3 is CASSPPGLAGVYEQFF. The CDR3 coding sequence is TGTGCCAGCTCACCGCCGGGACTAGCGGGAGTGTACGAGCAGTTCTTC. The V gene is TRBV18, the J gene TRBJ2-1; 14 nucleotides align to TRBD2. The CDR3 runs 16 residues. Losses at the gene ends were 3 bases for V and 10 bases for J; bases not matched to a gene: 8. The germline CDR1 and CDR2 sequences are KGHSH and LQKENI.

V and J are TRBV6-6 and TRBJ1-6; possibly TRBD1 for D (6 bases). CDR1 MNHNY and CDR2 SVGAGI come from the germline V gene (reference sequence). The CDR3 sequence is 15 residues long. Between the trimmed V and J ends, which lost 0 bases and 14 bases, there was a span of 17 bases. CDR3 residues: CASSYSGRGLTSLHF. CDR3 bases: TGTGCCAGCAGTTACTCTGGCAGGGGACTGACGTCCCTCCACTTT.

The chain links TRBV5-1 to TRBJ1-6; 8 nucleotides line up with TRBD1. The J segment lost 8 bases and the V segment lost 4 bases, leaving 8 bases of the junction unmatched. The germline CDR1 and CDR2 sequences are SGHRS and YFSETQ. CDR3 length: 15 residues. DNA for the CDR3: TGCGCCAGCAGCCTACCCGGACAGGGATATTCACCCCTCCACTTT. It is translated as CASSLPGQGYSPLHF.

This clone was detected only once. The CDR3 DNA reads as TGTGCCAGTAGTACTACGGATCGACCAAACTATGGCTACACCTTC. It encodes CASSTTDRPNYGYTF. The rearrangement uses TRBV19 and TRBJ1-2; D not certain. V lost 4 bases to trimming and J lost 2 bases, with 14 bases between them. The CDR3 runs 15 residues. Germline lookup yields CDR1 LNHDA and CDR2 SQIVND (reference sequence). Full variable domain (remainder filled in from reference TRBV19 and TRBJ1-2): DGGITQSPKYLFRKEGQNVTLSCEQNLNHDAMYWYRQDPGQGLRLIYYSQIVNDFQKGDIAEGYSVSREKKESFPLTVTSAQKNPTAFYLCASSTTDRPNYGYTFGSGTRLTVV.

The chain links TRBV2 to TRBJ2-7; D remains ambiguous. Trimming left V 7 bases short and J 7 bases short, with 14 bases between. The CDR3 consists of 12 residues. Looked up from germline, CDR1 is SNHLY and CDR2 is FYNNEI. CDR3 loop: CASNTALREQYF. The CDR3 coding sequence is TGTGCCAGCAATACCGCCTTGAGGGAGCAGTACTTC.

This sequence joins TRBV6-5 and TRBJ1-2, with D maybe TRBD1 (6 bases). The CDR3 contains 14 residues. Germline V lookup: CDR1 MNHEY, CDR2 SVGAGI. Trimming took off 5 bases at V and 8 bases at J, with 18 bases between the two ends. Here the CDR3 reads CASSPASGGGGYTF. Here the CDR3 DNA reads TGTGCCAGCAGTCCCGCTTCGGGGGGCGGAGGCTACACCTTC.

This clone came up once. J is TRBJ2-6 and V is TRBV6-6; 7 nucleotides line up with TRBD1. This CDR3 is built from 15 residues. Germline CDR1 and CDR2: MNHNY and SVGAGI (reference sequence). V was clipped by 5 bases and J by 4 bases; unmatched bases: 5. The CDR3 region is CASSTDRAGANVLTF. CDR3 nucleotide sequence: TGTGCCAGCAGTACCGACAGGGCCGGGGCCAACGTCCTGACTTTC.

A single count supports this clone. CDR3 amino acids: CASSLLSGSSGANVLTF. CDR3 bases: TGCGCCAGCAGCTTGTTATCGGGTTCCTCTGGGGCCAACGTCCTGACTTTC. V and J are TRBV5-1 and TRBJ2-6; D unclear. Deletions cut 1 base from V and 0 bases from J, with 11 bases between. CDR3 length: 17 residues. Germline CDR1 SGHRS, CDR2 YFSETQ.

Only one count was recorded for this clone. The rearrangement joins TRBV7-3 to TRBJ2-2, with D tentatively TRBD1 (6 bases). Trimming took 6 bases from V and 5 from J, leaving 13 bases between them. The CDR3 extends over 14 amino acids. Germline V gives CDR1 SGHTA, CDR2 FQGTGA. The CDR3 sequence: CASSEQGPTGELFF. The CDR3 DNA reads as TGTGCCAGCAGTGAACAGGGACCAACCGGGGAGCTGTTTTTT.

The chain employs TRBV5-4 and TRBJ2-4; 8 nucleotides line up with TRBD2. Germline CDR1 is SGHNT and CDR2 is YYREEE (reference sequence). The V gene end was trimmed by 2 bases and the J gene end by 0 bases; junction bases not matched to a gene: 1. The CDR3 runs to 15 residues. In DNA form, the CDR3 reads TGTGCCAGCAGCTTCGGGGGGGTAGCCAAAAACATTCAGTACTTC. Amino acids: CASSFGGVAKNIQYF.

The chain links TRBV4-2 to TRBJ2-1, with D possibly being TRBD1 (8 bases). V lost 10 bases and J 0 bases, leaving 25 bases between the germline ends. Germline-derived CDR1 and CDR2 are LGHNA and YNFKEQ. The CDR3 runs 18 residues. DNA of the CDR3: TGTGCCACCAGAACAGGCAGGGGGCCGGGGGGCTCCTACAATGAGCAGTTCTTC. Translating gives CATRTGRGPGGSYNEQFF.